This TCR beta chain stems from a study of blood T cell repertoires in COVID-19. Libraries were prepared by immunoSEQ multiplex PCR; TCRdb keeps only in-frame clonotypes and omits some of them. The sample has 180,000 or so clones, approximately 85% seen once; the top ten hold approximately 9.8%. The germline V gene encodes CDR1 SGDLS and CDR2 YYNGEE. V shed 4 bases, J shed 7 bases, and the junction held 12 bases outside the gene matches. The CDR3 spans 16 residues. The sequence was obtained from a woman older than 75 with acute or convalescent COVID-19. The chain joins TRBV9 to TRBJ2-1, with TRBD2 matching 9 bases. Material for sequencing was peripheral blood. CDR3 amino acids: CASSSQALAGVNEQFF. The CDR3 nucleotides read TGTGCCAGCAGCTCCCAGGCGTTAGCGGGAGTTAATGAGCAGTTCTTC.